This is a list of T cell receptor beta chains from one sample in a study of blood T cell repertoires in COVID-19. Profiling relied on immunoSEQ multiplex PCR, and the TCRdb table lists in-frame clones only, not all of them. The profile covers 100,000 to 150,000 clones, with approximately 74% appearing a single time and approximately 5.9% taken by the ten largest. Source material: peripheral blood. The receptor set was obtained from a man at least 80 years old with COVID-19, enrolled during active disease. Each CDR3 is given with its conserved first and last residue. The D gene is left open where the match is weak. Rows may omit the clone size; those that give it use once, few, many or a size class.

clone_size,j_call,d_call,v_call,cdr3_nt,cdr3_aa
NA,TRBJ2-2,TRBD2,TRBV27,TGTGCCAGCAGTTTATTACTAGCGACCGGGGAGCTGTTTTTT,CASSLLLATGELFF
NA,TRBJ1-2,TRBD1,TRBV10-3,TGTGCCATCAGTGAGTTGGGGGGACAGGGAGGCGGCTACACCTTC,CAISELGGQGGGYTF
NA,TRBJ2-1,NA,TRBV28,TGTGCCAGCAAGGGGGGAGGGGGTTACAATGAGCAGTTCTTC,CASKGGGGYNEQFF
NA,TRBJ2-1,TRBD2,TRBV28,TGTGCCAGCAGTTCCGGACTAGCGGGAGGGCCGTCTTCCAATGAGCAGTTCTTC,CASSSGLAGGPSSNEQFF
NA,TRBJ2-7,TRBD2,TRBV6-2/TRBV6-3,TGTGCCAGCAGTCGCGGGACTAGCGGGAGCCACGAGCAGTACTTC,CASSRGTSGSHEQYF
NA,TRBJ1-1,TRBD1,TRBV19,TGTGCCAGTAGAGAGCCGGGACAGGGGGACACTGAAGCTTTCTTT,CASREPGQGDTEAFF
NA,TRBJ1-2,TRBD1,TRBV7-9,TGTGCCAGCAGCTTACCTACAGGGGGCCGCTATGGCTACACCTTC,CASSLPTGGRYGYTF
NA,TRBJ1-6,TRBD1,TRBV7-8,TGTGCCAGCAGCTTAGGGCCGCGGACAGGAATCTCACCCCTCCACTTT,CASSLGPRTGISPLHF
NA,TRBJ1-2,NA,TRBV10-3,TGTGCCATCACGGCAGGGAACTATGGCTACACCTTC,CAITAGNYGYTF
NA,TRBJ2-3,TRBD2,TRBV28,TGTGCCAGCAGTCTTTGGACTAGCGGGAGCTCAGATACGCAGTATTTT,CASSLWTSGSSDTQYF
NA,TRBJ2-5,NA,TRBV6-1,TGTGCCAGCAGTGAGGAGATGTCTCAAGAGACCCAGTACTTC,CASSEEMSQETQYF
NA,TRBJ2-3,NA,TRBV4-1,TGCGCCAGCAGCTCCTCAAGGAAGGGACTGCAACCAGCAGATACGCAGTATTTT,CASSSSRKGLQPADTQYF
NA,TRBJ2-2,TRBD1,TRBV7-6,TGTGCCAGCAGCCCATACGGGACAGAGAACACCGGGGAGCTGTTTTTT,CASSPYGTENTGELFF
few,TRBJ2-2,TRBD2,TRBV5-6,TGTGCCAGCAGCGGGGGACTAGCGGGAGTGGCCGGGGAGCTGTTTTTT,CASSGGLAGVAGELFF
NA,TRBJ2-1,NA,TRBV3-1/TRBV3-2,TGTGCCAGCAGCCGGGTAGCATCCTACAATGAGCAGTTCTTC,CASSRVASYNEQFF
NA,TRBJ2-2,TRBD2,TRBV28,TGTGCCAGCAGCCTAGCGGGAGTACACACCGGGGAGCTGTTTTTT,CASSLAGVHTGELFF
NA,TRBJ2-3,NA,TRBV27,TGTGCCAGCAGTCCCGTGGTTGGGCCAGATACGCAGTATTTT,CASSPVVGPDTQYF
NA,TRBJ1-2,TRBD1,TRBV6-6,TGTGCCAGCAGCCCGGACAGGGTCTATGGCTACACCTTC,CASSPDRVYGYTF
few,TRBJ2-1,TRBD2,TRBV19,TGTGCCAGTAGTATTTCTAGCGGGGAATACAATGAGCAGTTCTTC,CASSISSGEYNEQFF
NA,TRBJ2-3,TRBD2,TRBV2,TGTGCCAGCAGCGGACTAGCGGGTCACACAGATACGCAGTATTTT,CASSGLAGHTDTQYF
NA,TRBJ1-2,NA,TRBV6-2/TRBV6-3,TGTGCCAGCAGTTACTATCGTGATGGCTACACCTTC,CASSYYRDGYTF
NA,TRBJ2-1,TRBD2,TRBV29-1,TGCAGCGCCTGGAGGACTAGCGGGAGGGCCAAAGATTCCTACAATGAGCAGTTCTTC,CSAWRTSGRAKDSYNEQFF
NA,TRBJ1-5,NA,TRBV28,TGTGCCAGCAGTTTATTGGCCGGCGCAGGTCAGCCCCAGCATTTT,CASSLLAGAGQPQHF
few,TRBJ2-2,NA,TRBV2,TGTGCCAGCAGTCGACAGGGAGGGAACACCGGGGAGCTGTTTTTT,CASSRQGGNTGELFF
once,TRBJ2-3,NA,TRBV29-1,TGCAGCGTTCCCCACTCTACCACTAGCACAGATACGCAGTATTTT,CSVPHSTTSTDTQYF
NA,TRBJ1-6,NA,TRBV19,TGTGCCAGTAGTATATCAGGGGCGGATTCACCCCTCCACTTT,CASSISGADSPLHF
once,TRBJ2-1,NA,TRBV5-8,TGTGCCAGCAGCTTGGAACCAGTATACAATGAGCAGTTCTTC,CASSLEPVYNEQFF
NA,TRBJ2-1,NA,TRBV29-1,TGCAGCGTTGGTAGTACTCCGCGAAATGAGCAGTTCTTC,CSVGSTPRNEQFF
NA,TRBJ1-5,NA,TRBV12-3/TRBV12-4,TGTGCCAGCAGTTTGGAGGAAAGTCAGCCCCAGCATTTT,CASSLEESQPQHF
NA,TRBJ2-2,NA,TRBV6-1,TGTGCCAGCAGTGAAAGGCGAGGGTGGGAGCTGTTTTTT,CASSERRGWELFF
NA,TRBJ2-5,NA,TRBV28,TGTGCCAGCACCAAAGGCGGGGACAGATGGGAGACCCAGTACTTC,CASTKGGDRWETQYF
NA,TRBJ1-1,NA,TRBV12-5,TGTGCTAGTGGTTTGGAACAGAACACTGAAGCTTTCTTT,CASGLEQNTEAFF
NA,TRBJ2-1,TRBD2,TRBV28,TGTGCCAGCAGTTGGAGGACTAGCGGGACTCGGGTCAATGAGCAGTTCTTC,CASSWRTSGTRVNEQFF
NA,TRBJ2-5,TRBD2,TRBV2,TGTGCCAGCAGCTCCGGGACTAGATCGGAGACCCAGTACTTC,CASSSGTRSETQYF
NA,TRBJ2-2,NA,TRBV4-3,TGCGCCAGCAGCCAAGGTCTGAACACCGGGGAGCTGTTTTTT,CASSQGLNTGELFF
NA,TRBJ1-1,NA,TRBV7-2,TGTGCCAGCAGCCCCGATAAAGCGAACACTGAAGCTTTCTTT,CASSPDKANTEAFF
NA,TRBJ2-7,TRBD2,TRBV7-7,TGTGCTAGCAGCTTAGGGGTAGCGGGAGTCCACGAGCAGTACTTC,CASSLGVAGVHEQYF
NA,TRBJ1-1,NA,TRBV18,TGTGCCAGCTCACCGTACAGGGACACTGAAGCTTTCTTT,CASSPYRDTEAFF
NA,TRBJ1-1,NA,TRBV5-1,TGCGCCAGCAGCTTGGAACCCAGCACTGAAGCTTTCTTT,CASSLEPSTEAFF
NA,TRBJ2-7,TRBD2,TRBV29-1,TGCAGCGTGGGACTAGCGGGAGGGCCTTTTTACGAGCAGTACTTC,CSVGLAGGPFYEQYF
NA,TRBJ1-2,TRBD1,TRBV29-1,TGCAGCGTTGCAACATACCTGACAGGGGACTATGGCTACACCTTC,CSVATYLTGDYGYTF
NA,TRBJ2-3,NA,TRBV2,TGTGCCAGCAGTGAAGCGAGGGATACGCAGTATTTT,CASSEARDTQYF
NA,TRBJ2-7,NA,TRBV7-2,TGTGCCAGCAGCCATCCCGGCGGGACCTCCTCCGGACCCGCCTACGAGCAGTACTTC,CASSHPGGTSSGPAYEQYF
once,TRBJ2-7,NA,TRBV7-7,TGTGCTAGCAGCTTAAGTTCTAGCTACGAGCAGTACTTC,CASSLSSSYEQYF
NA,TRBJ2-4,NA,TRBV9,TGTGCCAGCAGCGTAGAAATAGGAGCAAACATTCAGTACTTC,CASSVEIGANIQYF